The 32 T cell receptor beta chains in this list originate from one sample, sequenced in a study of T cells in women clearing cervical HPV infection. Sequencing used immunoSEQ multiplex PCR; TCRdb keeps in-frame clones, though not all of them. Here the sample table reports about 31,000 clones. Sample: blood buffy coat. Source of these receptors: a woman between 18 and 75 years old with a cervical HPV16 infection that either progressed to CIN3+ or cleared (not recorded which).

Concerning this clone: The read comes to an end 3 residues before the CDR3 does, leaving the germline J gene to fill in the end. This chain joins TRBV20-1 and TRBJ2-7; 8 bases map to TRBD1. With 6 bases clipped from V and 0 bases from J, the junction kept 7 bases outside the gene matches. The CDR3 consists of 14 residues. CDR1 and CDR2 from the germline V gene are DFQATT and SNEGSKA (reference sequence). The sequenced part of the CDR3 DNA is TGCAGTGCGGCCCGGACAGGGCGCTCCTACGAG. Amino acid sequence: CSAARTGRSYE. The whole CDR3 protein is CSAARTGRSYEQYF.

Points on this clone: The read halts 3 residues ahead of the CDR3 end, with the missing end drawn from the germline J gene. The chain recombines TRBV19 with TRBJ1-1, with TRBD1 matching over 7 bases. Trimming took 9 bases from V and 5 from J; bases not matched to a gene: 6. The CDR3 has 12 residues. The germline V gene encodes CDR1 LNHDA and CDR2 SQIVND (reference sequence). CDR3 bases read: TGTGCCAGCTACAGGGGCCTGACTGAA. Translation gives CASYRGLTE. The full-length CDR3 reads as CASYRGLTEAFF.

Concerning this clone itself: With the read ending 3 residues before the CDR3 end, the germline J gene is used to fill in that end. The rearrangement uses TRBV4-2 and TRBJ1-5; the D gene is possibly TRBD1 (6 bases). Trimming took 1 base from V and 5 from J, leaving 6 bases between them. This CDR3 is 13 amino acids long. Germline V lookup: CDR1 LGHNA, CDR2 YNFKEQ. CDR3 bases read: TGTGCCAGCAGCCAAGGACAGGATCAGCCC. It specifies CASSQGQDQP. The entire CDR3 reads CASSQGQDQPQHF.

Worth noting for this clone: The CDR3 is cut off 3 residues early in the read; its end comes from the germline J gene. The chain has TRBV7-9 and TRBJ1-2; 11 positions agree with TRBD1. The CDR3 spans 13 residues. V shed 6 bases, J shed 6 bases, and the junction held 3 bases outside the gene matches. The V gene's germline CDR1 is SEHNR and CDR2 FQNEAQ (reference sequence). CDR3 residues: CASRGDRGNGYTF. The sequenced part of the CDR3 DNA is TGTGCCAGCAGAGGGGACAGGGGGAATGGC.

A remark on this clone: The read finishes 3 residues shy of the CDR3 end, and the germline J gene is used to complete it. V is TRBV20-1 and J is TRBJ2-3, with 7 bases matching TRBD2. CDR3 length: 14 amino acids. CDR1 and CDR2 from the germline V gene are DFQATT and SNEGSKA (reference sequence). Unmatched junction bases numbered 4, after V lost 4 bases and J lost 0 bases. The CDR3 here is CSAIPGLSTDTQYF. The covered CDR3 bases are TGCAGTGCTATACCGGGACTAAGCACAGATACG.

Worth noting for this clone: The read ends 3 residues shy of where the CDR3 ends; the end is completed using the germline J gene. This chain uses TRBV30 with TRBJ1-6, with 11 bases aligning to TRBD1. The ends lost 3 bases at V and 12 bases at J; junction bases unmatched: 7. This CDR3 region has 14 residues. Germline V gene lookup returns CDR1 GTSNPN and CDR2 SVGIG (reference sequence). CDR3: CAWSPRTGGLPLHF. The CDR3 DNA, read in part, is TGTGCCTGGAGCCCCAGGACAGGGGGCTTACCC.

Points on this clone: The observed sequence ends 3 residues before the CDR3 terminus, with the missing tail filled in from the germline J gene. This chain links TRBV20-1 with TRBJ2-2, with 10 positions matching TRBD1. Germline CDR1 and CDR2: DFQATT and SNEGSKA (reference sequence). The CDR3 consists of 15 residues. Germline trimming cut 2 bases from V and 4 bases from J; bases unmatched to any gene: 4. CDR3 DNA, as far as it was read: TGCAGTGCTAGAAGACAGGGGGCGGTCACCGGGGAG. Residues: CSARRQGAVTGE. From start to end, the CDR3 is CSARRQGAVTGELFF.

CDR3 DNA (partial): TGTGCCAGCAGCTTAGTTTCGGATACG. The encoded protein is CASSLVSDT. From start to end, the CDR3 is CASSLVSDTQYF. V gene TRBV7-2 combines with J gene TRBJ2-3, with D unclear. The DNA ends 3 residues before the CDR3 does, and the rest of the CDR3 is filled in from the germline J gene. The V gene lost 1 base and the J gene lost 6 bases, with 5 bases spanning the gap. The CDR3 covers 12 residues. Germline-derived CDR1 and CDR2 are SGHTA and FQGNSA.

Turning to this clone: The read terminates 3 residues ahead of where the CDR3 ends, so the germline J gene completes it. V usage is TRBV28 and J usage is TRBJ2-1, with a weak D call TRBD1 (6 bases). Trimming shortened V by 6 bases and J by 5 bases, and 17 bases separated the two germline ends. Germline CDR1 MDHEN, CDR2 SYDVKM. The CDR3 has 15 amino acids. Partial CDR3 DNA: TGTGCCAGCAGCTCCCCAGGGGCCTTAAACAATGAG. It translates to CASSSPGALNNE. The full CDR3 reads CASSSPGALNNEQFF. Using reference TRBV28 and TRBJ2-1 for the parts outside the CDR3, the full variable domain is DVKVTQSSRYLVKRTGEKVFLECVQDMDHENMFWYRQDPGLGLRLIYFSYDVKMKEKGDIPEGYSVSREKKERFSLILESASTNQTSMYLCASSSPGALNNEQFFGPGTRLTVL.

For this clone: The read finishes 3 residues shy of the CDR3 end, and the germline J gene is used to complete it. The J gene is TRBJ1-2, the V gene TRBV7-6; 9 bases map to TRBD1. Looked up from germline, CDR1 is SGHVS and CDR2 is FNYEAQ. The V gene end was trimmed by 5 bases and the J gene end by 0 bases; junction bases not matched to a gene: 4. The CDR3 runs 15 residues. The DNA read from the CDR3 is TGTGCCAGCAGCCCGACAGGGGGAGCTAACTATGGC. Its protein is CASSPTGGANYG. The full CDR3 protein reads CASSPTGGANYGYTF.

Comments on this clone: Coverage ceases 3 residues before the CDR3 finishes, and the germline J gene fills in the end. This rearrangement joins TRBV20-1 to TRBJ2-3; 10 positions match TRBD2. J gave up 0 bases and V 3 bases, and 6 bases lay outside the gene matches. The CDR3 loop spans 16 amino acids. Germline values: CDR1 DFQATT, CDR2 SNEGSKA (reference sequence). Incomplete CDR3 DNA: TGCAGTGCTAGTTCGTCTAGCGGGGGAAGCACAGATACG. This sequence encodes CSASSSSGGSTDT. The whole CDR3 protein reads CSASSSSGGSTDTQYF.

Concerning this clone itself: The read terminates 3 residues before the CDR3 end, so the remaining end is supplied by the germline J gene. The V gene is TRBV20-1, the J gene TRBJ1-1, with 7 nucleotides matching TRBD1. The CDR3 runs to 13 residues. Germline values: CDR1 DFQATT, CDR2 SNEGSKA (reference sequence). V gave up 0 bases and J gave up 3 bases; unmatched junction bases: 1. The CDR3 loop reads CSARDTGDTEAFF. Incomplete CDR3 DNA: TGCAGTGCTAGAGATACAGGGGACACTGAA.

Turning to this clone: The read ends 3 residues early relative to the CDR3; the germline J gene fills the gap. The chain recombines TRBV7-6 with TRBJ2-7; tentatively, D is TRBD2 (5 bases). The germline gives CDR1 SGHVS, CDR2 FNYEAQ. Between the trimmed V and J ends, which lost 2 bases and 2 bases, there was a span of 10 bases. This CDR3 is built from 14 residues. This CDR3 reads CASSLRFGAYEQYF. The part of the CDR3 DNA that was read is TGTGCCAGCAGCTTACGATTCGGGGCCTACGAG.

Remarks on this clone: From the germline J gene comes the end of the CDR3, since the read stops 3 residues before it. This rearrangement joins TRBV20-1 to TRBJ1-2; D may be TRBD1 (5 bases). Looked up from germline, CDR1 is DFQATT and CDR2 is SNEGSKA (reference sequence). The CDR3 length is 13 residues. The CDR3 loop reads CSARLPGQYEYTF. CDR3 bases read: TGCAGTGCTAGACTCCCAGGACAATACGAG.

For this clone: The read is 3 residues too short to cover the CDR3 end, so that end is filled in from the germline J gene. This sequence joins TRBV7-2 and TRBJ1-2; the D gene is possibly TRBD1 (6 bases). Looked up from germline, CDR1 is SGHTA and CDR2 is FQGNSA. The CDR3 sequence is 13 residues long. V gave up 3 bases and J gave up 6 bases, with 11 bases separating them. CDR3 in amino acids: CASSLDNRDGYTF. The sequenced CDR3 bases are TGTGCCAGCAGCTTGGATAACAGGGATGGC.

As concerns this clone: The read halts 3 residues ahead of the CDR3 end, with the missing end drawn from the germline J gene. The chain uses TRBV10-3 and TRBJ2-1; 11 bases map to TRBD2. Germline trimming cut 0 bases from V and 7 bases from J; bases unmatched to any gene: 8. The CDR3 is made up of 17 amino acids. Germline assignment: CDR1 ENHRY and CDR2 SYGVKD. CDR3 sequence reads: CAISESVTSGGRNEQFF. The DNA read from the CDR3 is TGTGCCATCAGTGAGTCCGTCACTAGCGGGGGAAGAAATGAG.

Concerning this clone: The read is 3 residues too short to cover the CDR3 end, so that end is filled in from the germline J gene. The genes are TRBV13 and TRBJ2-3; 7 positions match TRBD2. CDR1 and CDR2 from the germline V gene are PRHDT and FYEKMQ (reference sequence). This CDR3 comprises 13 residues. The CDR3 DNA, read in part, is TGTGCCAGCAGCTCCCGACGGGGGGAGACG. It yields the protein CASSSRRGET. The whole CDR3 sequence is CASSSRRGETQYF.

Remarks on this clone: Read data end 3 residues before the CDR3 end; the end is taken from the germline J gene. The chain couples TRBV7-2 to TRBJ2-4; no firm D call. Per germline, CDR1 SGHTA and CDR2 FQGNSA. The CDR3 is 14 residues long. The part of the CDR3 DNA that was read is TGTGCCAGCAGCTTAGGGCCAGGCGCTGATGGT. Its translation: CASSLGPGADG. The whole CDR3 protein reads CASSLGPGADGQYF.

Concerning this clone itself: The read ends 3 residues before the CDR3 terminus; that terminus is restored from the germline J gene. V usage is TRBV11-2 and J usage is TRBJ1-1; tentative D call: TRBD1 (5 bases). Per the germline V gene, CDR1 is SGHAT and CDR2 is FQNNGV. Deletions cut 5 bases from V and 2 bases from J, with 9 bases between. This CDR3 has 13 amino acids. The sequenced part of the CDR3 DNA is TGTGCCAGCAGCGTCGGGGGTAACACTGAA. This codes for CASSVGGNTE. The full CDR3 sequence reads CASSVGGNTEAFF.

Remarks on this clone: The sequenced fragment ends 3 residues before the CDR3 boundary, so the rest is inferred from the germline J gene. V usage is TRBV6-2 or TRBV6-3 and J usage is TRBJ1-1, with 7 bases that match TRBD1. Germline-derived CDR1 and CDR2 are MNHEY and SVGEGT. Trimming cost V 6 bases and J 3 bases; bases outside gene matches: 10. This CDR3 contains 15 residues. The sequenced part of the CDR3 DNA is TGTGCCAGCAGCCTCGACAGGGAAGGGGACACTGAA. Protein sequence: CASSLDREGDTE. Given in full, the CDR3 is CASSLDREGDTEAFF.

This CDR3 is CASSKTGGLFNEQFF. The covered CDR3 bases are TGTGCCAGCAGTAAGACAGGGGGGCTGTTCAATGAG. V is TRBV7-2 and J is TRBJ2-1, with TRBD1 matching over 9 bases. The read stops 3 residues short of the end of the CDR3; the missing end is completed from the germline J gene. The CDR3 has 15 amino acids. Germline V lookup: CDR1 SGHTA, CDR2 FQGNSA. Germline trimming cut 6 bases from V and 6 bases from J; bases unmatched to any gene: 9. Complete variable domain (other parts from reference TRBV7-2 and TRBJ2-1): GAGVSQSPSNKVTEKGKDVELRCDPISGHTALYWYRQSLGQGLEFLIYFQGNSAPDKSGLPSDRFSAERTGGSVSTLTIQRTQQEDSAVYLCASSKTGGLFNEQFFGPGTRLTVL.

In regard to this clone: With the read ending 3 residues before the CDR3 end, the germline J gene is used to fill in that end. The V call is TRBV5-4, the J call TRBJ1-4; TRBD1 agrees at 9 bases. CDR1 and CDR2 (germline): SGHNT, YYREEE (reference sequence). This CDR3 region has 16 residues. Trimming at V came to 4 bases and at J to 5 bases, leaving 9 bases not matched to a gene. CDR3: CASSAIAGTGNEKLFF. The CDR3 bases that were read are TGTGCCAGCAGCGCAATTGCCGGGACAGGGAATGAAAAA.

Notes on this clone: From the germline J gene comes the end of the CDR3, since the read stops 3 residues before it. Other DNA sequences in this specimen translate into the identical CDR3. The J gene is TRBJ2-7, the V gene TRBV6-7; a possible D gene is TRBD2 (5 bases). TRBV6-7 is recorded as an ORF, its role being uncertain. There are 15 residues in the CDR3. V was cut by 5 bases and J by 4 bases, with 18 bases left in between. CDR3 protein: CASSTLAGKKYEQYF. The covered CDR3 bases are TGTGCCAGCAGTACCCTAGCTGGAAAAAAGTACGAG.

Of note for this clone: The read halts 3 residues ahead of the CDR3 end, with the missing end drawn from the germline J gene. The chain links TRBV2 to TRBJ2-2; D might be TRBD1 (5 bases). Germline CDR1 reads SNHLY; CDR2 reads FYNNEI. Between the trimmed V and J ends, which lost 7 bases and 1 base, there was a span of 10 bases. This CDR3 spans 14 amino acids. CDR3 DNA (partial): TGTGCCAGCATTTATGACAGGAACACCGGGGAG. Amino acids: CASIYDRNTGE. The entire CDR3 sequence reads CASIYDRNTGELFF.

Note on this clone: The observed sequence ends 3 residues before the CDR3 terminus, with the missing tail filled in from the germline J gene. The rearrangement joins TRBV5-1 to TRBJ1-1, with D unresolved. Germline lookup yields CDR1 SGHRS and CDR2 YFSETQ. Trimming stripped 4 bases from V and 0 bases from J, with 10 bases between. This CDR3 contains 14 residues. The sequenced CDR3 bases are TGCGCCAGCAGCATCCCACAGATGAACACTGAA. It translates to CASSIPQMNTE. The whole CDR3 sequence is CASSIPQMNTEAFF. The full variable domain, rest sourced from reference TRBV5-1 and TRBJ1-1, is KAGVTQTPRYLIKTRGQQVTLSCSPISGHRSVSWYQQTPGQGLQFLFEYFSETQRNKGNFPGRFSGRQFSNSRSEMNVSTLELGDSALYLCASSIPQMNTEAFFGQGTRLTVV.

Comments on this clone: The germline gene is not matched at one end of the junction; a read error may be the cause. The missing CDR3 end, 3 residues past where the read stops, is filled in from the germline J gene. V is TRBV4-2 and J is TRBJ2-7; D may be TRBD2 (5 bases). The CDR3 has 15 amino acids. Germline V lookup: CDR1 LGHNA, CDR2 YNFKEQ. Here the CDR3 reads CASSQDQTGAYEQYF. CDR3 bases read: TGCGCCAGCAGCCAAGATCAGACCGGGGCCTACGAG.

Concerning this clone itself: The junction departs from germline at one end; a sequencing error may be responsible. The missing CDR3 end, 3 residues past where the read stops, is filled in from the germline J gene. This chain links TRBV5-1 with TRBJ2-1; TRBD2 matches at 9 bases. CDR1 is SGHRS and CDR2 is YFSETQ in the germline V gene. This CDR3 comprises 16 residues. The sequenced CDR3 bases are TGCGCTAGCAGCTTGGGGGGACTAGCTGGTGGAGATGAG. It is translated as CASSLGGLAGGDE. The entire CDR3 protein is CASSLGGLAGGDEQFF.

Comments on this clone: The read finishes 3 residues shy of the CDR3 end, and the germline J gene is used to complete it. This sequence joins TRBV6-2 or TRBV6-3 and TRBJ1-6; D unclear. Germline CDR1 is MNHEY and CDR2 is SVGEGT. V gave up 4 bases and J gave up 8 bases, with 15 bases separating them. CDR3 length: 15 residues. The CDR3 sequence: CASSSYTVRDSPLHF. Partial CDR3 DNA: TGTGCCAGCAGTTCTTACACTGTAAGGGATTCACCC.

Worth noting for this clone: The read gets to within 3 residues of the CDR3 end, and the germline J gene fills in the rest. The rearrangement links TRBV6-2 or TRBV6-3 to TRBJ1-2, with D uncertain. With 7 bases removed from V and 6 bases from J, the gap between germline ends came to 12 bases. The V gene's germline CDR1 is MNHEY and CDR2 SVGEGT. The CDR3 has 12 amino acids. CDR3 amino acids: CASNIGRDGYTF. CDR3 bases read: TGTGCCAGCAATATCGGTAGGGATGGC.

Notes on this clone: With the read ending 3 residues before the CDR3 end, the germline J gene is used to fill in that end. The chain uses TRBV19 and TRBJ1-2; TRBD1 aligns across 7 bases. The length of the CDR3 is 15 residues. Germline V gene data show CDR1 as LNHDA and CDR2 as SQIVND (reference sequence). The CDR3: CASSRPGTAYYDYTF. CDR3 DNA (partial): TGTGCCAGTAGTCGACCCGGGACAGCGTACTACGAC.

Worth noting for this clone: The CDR3 goes on 3 residues after the read ends, and that part is filled in from the germline J gene. V is TRBV23-1 and J is TRBJ1-1, with TRBD1 identical over 9 bases. TRBV23-1 is sorted into the ORF group, with uncertain function. This CDR3 comprises 14 residues. The CDR3 DNA, read in part, is TGCGCCAGCAGTCCCCTAGACAGGGGGACAGGA. Translated, it gives CASSPLDRGTG. The full-length CDR3 reads as CASSPLDRGTGAFF.

To note about this clone: The CDR3 is cut off 3 residues early in the read; its end comes from the germline J gene. J is TRBJ2-7 and V is TRBV6-2 or TRBV6-3, with TRBD1 identical over 10 bases. Germline-derived CDR1 and CDR2 are MNHEY and SVGEGT. The V segment lost 1 base and the J segment 5 bases; nucleotides outside the gene matches: 11. The CDR3 is 17 residues long. The CDR3 region is CASSYYLFRTGGNEQYF. CDR3 DNA (partial): TGTGCCAGCAGTTACTACTTATTTCGGACAGGGGGGAACGAG.